This T cell receptor beta chain was recovered during a study of monozygotic twins with inflammatory bowel disease. Concerning this clonotype itself: What it binds is unknown.

Study-level results: Lower TCRbeta diversity (inverse Simpson) was seen in IBD patients than in healthy co-twins. Patient-to-patient differences in immunosuppressive treatment may have added variability to the repertoires.

Across eight separate reactions for each sample, cDNA was made. TCRdb re-called the 5' RACE reads and gives one entry per CDR3 protein, without DNA. The table for this sample gives some 400,000 distinct CDR3 sequences. The CDR3 runs 14 residues. Germline V CDR1 and CDR2: MNHNS, SASEGT. What was sequenced was blood. The clonotype comes from a human donor with ulcerative colitis or Crohn's disease, or a healthy co-twin of an affected twin (not recorded which). V is TRBV6-1 and J is TRBJ1-3. CDR3 sequence: CASRDQGRENTIYF.